The 21 T cell receptor beta chains below were found in one sample sequenced in a study of graft-versus-host responses after intestinal transplantation (dated by TCRdb to the early 2020s). Library preparation used the immunoSEQ multiplex PCR assay. TCRdb's version of the immuneACCESS table is confined to in-frame rearrangements and falls short of the full clone set. An unresolved V gene accounts for under half of the shortfall where checked; the remainder is of unknown origin. The table for this sample lists tens of thousands of clones; 40% to 55% of them were counted only once. The ten largest clonotypes hold 0.88% of the sample. The time point label on this specimen signifies: cells obtained before transplantation from donor or recipient. Sequenced here: alloreactive CD4+ T cells from a mixed lymphocyte reaction culture, sampled before intestinal transplant. The cell subset or site label on this specimen signifies: CFSE-low proliferating T cells sorted from approximately 6-day pre-transplant mixed lymphocyte reaction (GvH or HvG direction). The source is a human patient who received an intestinal transplant.

In this sample, this clone turned up a few times. This rearrangement joins TRBV11-2 to TRBJ1-1; D possibly corresponds to TRBD1 (5 bases). The germline gives CDR1 SGHAT, CDR2 FQNNGV. The CDR3 runs to 13 residues. Between the trimmed V and J ends, which lost 5 bases and 11 bases, there was a span of 18 bases. In nucleotides, the CDR3 is TGTGCCAGCAGCCCGGGGGGGTTTCTGGGGGCTTTCTTT. Translation: CASSPGGFLGAFF.

This rearrangement joins TRBV5-1 to TRBJ2-1; 7 bases line up with TRBD1. The V and J ends lost 0 bases and 4 bases, in that order; junction bases with no gene match: 4. CDR3 length equals 15 residues. Per the germline V gene, CDR1 is SGHRS and CDR2 is YFSETQ. CDR3 loop: CASSLEGALYNEQFF. In DNA form, the CDR3 reads TGCGCCAGCAGCTTGGAGGGGGCCCTATACAATGAGCAGTTCTTC.

This clone was counted a few times. This sequence joins TRBV5-4 and TRBJ2-5, with D possibly matching TRBD2 (7 bases). The CDR3 consists of 16 residues. Looked up from germline, CDR1 is SGHNT and CDR2 is YYREEE (reference sequence). V was clipped by 0 bases and J by 0 bases, with 12 bases between them. The chain's CDR3 is CASSLAGGPYQETQYF. The CDR3 nucleotides read TGTGCCAGCAGCTTGGCGGGGGGCCCGTACCAAGAGACCCAGTACTTC. The full variable domain, with the rest looked up from reference TRBV5-4 and TRBJ2-5, is ETGVTQSPTHLIKTRGQQVTLRCSSQSGHNTVSWYQQALGQGPQFIFQYYREEENGRGNFPPRFSGLQFPNYSSELNVNALELDDSALYLCASSLAGGPYQETQYFGPGTRLLVL.

This sequence joins TRBV5-4 and TRBJ1-1; D ambiguous. The V end lost 0 bases, the J end lost 2 bases, and 5 bases lay between the germline ends. This CDR3 spans 13 amino acids. Germline lookup yields CDR1 SGHNT and CDR2 YYREEE (reference sequence). The CDR3: CASSLDKNTEAFF. The DNA for the CDR3 is TGTGCCAGCAGCTTGGACAAAAACACTGAAGCTTTCTTT.

The chain links TRBV12-5 to TRBJ2-5, with D perhaps TRBD1 (6 bases). The J call is uncertain, as TRBJ2-7 better fits the DNA end. CDR3 size: 17 residues. The germline V gene has CDR1 LGHNT and CDR2 FRNRAP. CDR3 in DNA: TGTGCTAGTGGTTCGACCCCCCTTAACAGGGTTACCTACGAGCAGTACTTC. It encodes CASGSTPLNRVTYEQYF.

The table lists this clone with a few counts. The V call is TRBV10-2, the J call TRBJ1-1, with D hard to call. Trimming shortened V by 10 bases and J by 0 bases, and 15 bases separated the two germline ends. This CDR3 has 14 amino acids. Germline CDR1 WSHSY, CDR2 SAAADI. The CDR3 loop is CATFPVRMNTEAFF. The CDR3 DNA follows: TGCGCCACCTTTCCGGTACGCATGAACACTGAAGCTTTCTTT.

This clone was seen more than once but under ten times. The chain links TRBV2 to TRBJ1-1; D ambiguous. Germline values: CDR1 SNHLY, CDR2 FYNNEI. CDR3 size: 16 residues. Trimming took off 2 bases at V and 4 bases at J, with 17 bases between the two ends. DNA for the CDR3: TGTGCCAGCAGTGAATCCCTGGGAGGGTTTGGCACTGAAGCTTTCTTT. Its translation is CASSESLGGFGTEAFF.

The V call is TRBV4-1, the J call TRBJ1-3; 7 bases align to TRBD1. J gave up 2 bases and V 1 base, and 2 bases lay outside the gene matches. CDR1 is MGHRA, CDR2 YSYEKL, per germline. This CDR3 comprises 15 residues. CDR3 nucleotides: TGCGCCAGCAGCCAAGTTGGGACAGCTGGAAACACCATATATTTT. Translating gives CASSQVGTAGNTIYF.

In this sample, this clone turned up a few times. The chain uses TRBV6-5 and TRBJ2-2, with 9 bases aligning to TRBD1. V was pared by 2 bases and J by 13 bases, with 5 bases of the junction left unmatched. Germline V CDR1 and CDR2: MNHEY, SVGAGI. This CDR3 comprises 13 residues. CDR3 nucleotide sequence: TGTGCCAGCAGTTACCATCCGGGACAGGGGCTGTTTTTT. This encodes CASSYHPGQGLFF.

The chain has TRBV11-3 and TRBJ2-5, with a possible D match to TRBD1 (5 bases). CDR1 is SGHNT, CDR2 YENEEA, per germline. Trimming shortened V by 5 bases and J by 7 bases, and 17 bases separated the two germline ends. This CDR3 is 14 amino acids long. CDR3 in DNA: TGTGCCAGCAGCACCAGGGCAACGGCTCGGACCCAGTACTTC. This translates into CASSTRATARTQYF. The complete variable domain, with remaining parts taken from reference TRBV11-3 and TRBJ2-5, reads EAGVVQSPRYKIIEKKQPVAFWCNPISGHNTLYWYLQNLGQGPELLIRYENEEAVDDSQLPKDRFSAERLKGVDSTLKIQPAELGDSAVYLCASSTRATARTQYFGPGTRLLVL.

In nucleotides, the CDR3 is TGTGCCAGCAGTGAGGGAGGGCTTGGCTACACCTTC. Its protein product is CASSEGGLGYTF. The chain couples TRBV6-1 to TRBJ1-2; D is unclear. Germline lookup yields CDR1 MNHNS and CDR2 SASEGT. Trimming cost V 3 bases and J 7 bases, with 9 bases left between them. This CDR3 region has 12 residues.

The J gene is TRBJ2-5, the V gene TRBV7-9; 8 bases map to TRBD2. The CDR3 has 15 residues. V shed 3 bases and J 5 bases; nucleotides not matched to a gene: 8. Looked up from germline, CDR1 is SEHNR and CDR2 is FQNEAQ (reference sequence). Here the CDR3 DNA reads TGTGCCAGCAGCTTCGGGAGGGGCCCCTTGGAGACCCAGTACTTC. It translates to CASSFGRGPLETQYF.

Points on this clone: One end of the junction fails to match germline, which may point to a read error. The rearrangement uses TRBV2 and TRBJ2-7; possible D gene TRBD2, 6 bases. This CDR3 region has 12 residues. Germline V CDR1 and CDR2: SNHLY, FYNNEI. The CDR3, as DNA: TGTGCCAGCAGTGGGACGGCCACCCCGGGGGACTTC. Its protein product is CASSGTATPGDF.

The chain has TRBV11-3 and TRBJ1-5; D possibly corresponds to TRBD1 (5 bases). Trimming pared 0 bases from V and 0 bases from J, leaving 9 bases between. CDR1 and CDR2 (germline): SGHNT, YENEEA. This CDR3 is built from 16 residues. CDR3 nucleotides: TGTGCCAGCAGCTTAGAGCGGGGCAATAGCAATCAGCCCCAGCATTTT. Amino acids: CASSLERGNSNQPQHF.

This chain uses TRBV4-2 with TRBJ2-7; TRBD2 might be the D (6 bases). Trimming pared 2 bases from V and 5 bases from J, leaving 7 bases between. The germline CDR1 and CDR2 sequences are LGHNA and YNFKEQ. The CDR3 is 12 residues long. For the CDR3, the DNA is TGTGCCAGCAGCCAAACTAGCCACGAGCAGTACTTC. Translation: CASSQTSHEQYF.

This chain links TRBV7-9 with TRBJ1-5, with no clear D. The length of the CDR3 is 15 residues. V dropped 5 bases and J dropped 1 base, with 12 bases sitting between them. Germline lookup yields CDR1 SEHNR and CDR2 FQNEAQ (reference sequence). The CDR3, as DNA: TGTGCCAGCAGCCCTACCGGGTCGAGCAATCAGCCCCAGCATTTT. Its protein is CASSPTGSSNQPQHF.

The sample holds a few counts of this clone. The chain combines TRBV11-2 with TRBJ1-1; possible D gene TRBD1, 5 bases. Trimming took 5 bases from V and 5 from J, leaving 15 bases between them. Germline values: CDR1 SGHAT, CDR2 FQNNGV. This CDR3 has 14 amino acids. In DNA form, the CDR3 reads TGTGCCAGCAGCCCCCCATGGAGGGGAACTGAAGCTTTCTTT. This translates into CASSPPWRGTEAFF.

This chain links TRBV6-6 with TRBJ2-3; no clear D. Trimming shortened V by 9 bases and J by 0 bases, and 7 bases separated the two germline ends. The germline CDR1 and CDR2 sequences are MNHNY and SVGAGI (reference sequence). This CDR3 contains 12 residues. The DNA of the CDR3 is TGTGCCAGTGCGCCTAGCACAGATACGCAGTATTTT. This sequence encodes CASAPSTDTQYF.

The chain links TRBV30 to TRBJ2-1; D is possibly TRBD2 (7 bases). V lost 6 bases and J 8 bases, leaving 23 bases between the germline ends. Germline CDR1 is GTSNPN and CDR2 is SVGIG (reference sequence). The CDR3 is 15 amino acids. The chain's CDR3 is CACPNLRGGPDEQFF. For the CDR3, the DNA is TGTGCCTGTCCGAACCTGAGGGGGGGCCCTGATGAGCAGTTCTTC.

The chain is built from TRBV12-5 and TRBJ2-2, with a weak D call TRBD1 (6 bases). CDR3 length equals 14 residues. Germline V gene data show CDR1 as LGHNT and CDR2 as FRNRAP. Trimming pared 8 bases from V and 10 bases from J, leaving 20 bases between. CDR3 region: CASSTGWTAVELFF. The CDR3 DNA follows: TGTGCTAGTAGTACAGGGTGGACGGCTGTGGAGCTGTTTTTT. Full variable domain (outside the CDR3, taken from reference TRBV12-5 and TRBJ2-2): DARVTQTPRHKVTEMGQEVTMRCQPILGHNTVFWYRQTMMQGLELLAYFRNRAPLDDSGMPKDRFSAEMPDATLATLKIQPSEPRDSAVYFCASSTGWTAVELFFGEGSRLTVL.

The V gene is TRBV5-4, the J gene TRBJ1-1; D gene ambiguous. Germline values: CDR1 SGHNT, CDR2 YYREEE (reference sequence). Trimming cost V 0 bases and J 5 bases, with 8 bases left between them. The CDR3 covers 13 residues. Here the CDR3 reads CASSLGEGTEAFF. The CDR3 region has the DNA TGTGCCAGCAGCTTGGGAGAGGGAACTGAAGCTTTCTTT.